The 32 T cell receptor beta chains reported below all come from one sample, sequenced in a study of blood T cell repertoires in COVID-19. Assay: immunoSEQ multiplex PCR; the TCRdb copy retains only in-frame clones and omits some. The sample has roughly 130,000 clones, just under 85% seen once. The source material was PBMCs or T cells enriched from blood (not recorded which). These receptors originate from a man aged 50 to 60 who had recovered from COVID-19.

This sequence joins TRBV4-3 and TRBJ1-1; D possibly corresponds to TRBD1 (5 bases). The germline V gene encodes CDR1 LGHNA and CDR2 YSLEER. CDR3 length: 14 amino acids. Trimming cost V 1 base and J 3 bases, with 9 bases left between them. This chain's CDR3 is CASSQVQGDTEAFF. As DNA, the CDR3 is TGCGCCAGCAGCCAAGTGCAGGGTGACACTGAAGCTTTCTTT.

V gene TRBV11-2 combines with J gene TRBJ2-2, with 9 positions matching TRBD1. The CDR3 spans 17 residues. The junction had 10 bases not matched to a gene; V was cut back by 2 bases and J by 6 bases. Germline V gene sequence: CDR1 SGHAT, CDR2 FQNNGV. The CDR3 region is CASSLRVGTGTAGELFF. DNA of the CDR3: TGTGCCAGCAGCTTAAGGGTAGGGACAGGGACGGCCGGGGAGCTGTTTTTT.

This chain links TRBV5-1 with TRBJ1-2; the match to TRBD1 covers 9 bases. With V trimmed by 3 bases and J by 4 bases, 7 bases remained unmatched. This CDR3 is 15 amino acids long. Germline CDR1 reads SGHRS; CDR2 reads YFSETQ. CDR3 bases: TGCGCCAGCAGCTGGGGGGACAGGGTGTTCTATGGCTACACCTTC. Translating gives CASSWGDRVFYGYTF.

V gene TRBV3-1 (or the pseudogene TRBV3-2) combines with J gene TRBJ2-2; 8 bases line up with TRBD1. The V gene's germline CDR1 is LGHDT and CDR2 YNNKEL (reference sequence). The V and J ends lost 3 bases and 2 bases, in that order; junction bases with no gene match: 5. The CDR3 is 16 amino acids. The CDR3 bases are TGTGCCAGCAGCCAGATGACAGGGGCTAACACCGGGGAGCTGTTTTTT. This translates into CASSQMTGANTGELFF.

The chain carries TRBV24-1 and TRBJ1-6, with D hard to call. Germline-derived CDR1 and CDR2 are KGHDR and SFDVKD. Trimming took 5 bases from V and 5 from J, leaving 6 bases between them. There are 13 residues in the CDR3. The CDR3 loop reads CATSGRDNSPLHF. The DNA of the CDR3 is TGTGCCACCAGTGGTCGAGATAATTCACCCCTCCACTTT.

This chain joins TRBV19 and TRBJ1-1; no definite D call. Germline-derived CDR1 and CDR2 are LNHDA and SQIVND (reference sequence). The CDR3 sequence is 12 residues long. V was cut by 5 bases and J by 3 bases, with 7 bases left in between. CDR3 loop: CASSLQDTEAFF. CDR3 bases: TGTGCCAGTAGTTTACAAGACACTGAAGCTTTCTTT.

V and J are TRBV7-2 and TRBJ2-5; D perhaps matches TRBD2 (5 bases). Germline V gene sequence: CDR1 SGHTA, CDR2 FQGNSA. The CDR3 has 13 amino acids. V was pared by 4 bases and J by 5 bases, with 11 bases between. The CDR3 region is CASSWTESETQYF. CDR3 coding DNA: TGTGCCAGCAGCTGGACTGAGTCGGAGACCCAGTACTTC.

The chain joins TRBV10-3 to TRBJ2-7, with TRBD1 matching 7 bases. The CDR3 extends over 14 amino acids. Germline CDR1 and CDR2: ENHRY and SYGVKD. V shed 9 bases and J 2 bases; nucleotides not matched to a gene: 10. CDR3 protein: CAIKSGTETYEQYF. CDR3 DNA sequence: TGTGCCATTAAATCCGGGACAGAGACCTACGAGCAGTACTTC.

This rearrangement joins TRBV19 to TRBJ1-2; 9 nucleotides agree with TRBD1. Germline V lookup: CDR1 LNHDA, CDR2 SQIVND (reference sequence). The CDR3 totals 18 residues. With V trimmed by 2 bases and J by 4 bases, 14 bases remained unmatched. In nucleotides, the CDR3 is TGTGCCAGTAGTATAATCAGGTTCGGGACAGGGTTGACCTATGGCTACACCTTC. This encodes CASSIIRFGTGLTYGYTF.

This rearrangement joins TRBV20-1 to TRBJ1-5; D gene unclear. The CDR3 runs to 14 residues. In germline, CDR1 is DFQATT, CDR2 SNEGSKA (reference sequence). V lost 3 bases and J 2 bases, leaving 11 bases between the germline ends. CDR3 residues: CSASLAQGNQPQHF. The CDR3 DNA is TGCAGTGCTAGTCTGGCCCAGGGCAATCAGCCCCAGCATTTT.

The chain couples TRBV7-2 to TRBJ2-2; tentative D call: TRBD1 (6 bases). CDR1 is SGHTA and CDR2 is FQGNSA in the germline V gene. The CDR3 extends over 15 amino acids. V was trimmed by 2 bases and J by 0 bases, leaving 7 bases between them. CDR3 sequence reads: CASSLRTANTGELFF. DNA for the CDR3: TGTGCCAGCAGCTTACGGACAGCGAACACCGGGGAGCTGTTTTTT.

This chain joins TRBV11-1 and TRBJ2-5, with D possibly TRBD2 on 7 matching bases. Per germline, CDR1 SGHAT and CDR2 FQDESV (reference sequence). The CDR3 loop spans 15 amino acids. V was pared by 2 bases and J by 0 bases, with 10 bases between. Here the CDR3 reads CASSLTGGYQETQYF. CDR3 nucleotides: TGTGCCAGCAGCTTAACGGGGGGCTACCAAGAGACCCAGTACTTC.

With respect to this clone: The sample carries other DNA sequences with the same CDR3. This rearrangement joins TRBV5-4 to TRBJ2-7; 7 bases are a match to TRBD1. The V and J ends lost 3 bases and 3 bases, in that order; junction bases with no gene match: 3. Germline CDR1 and CDR2: SGHNT and YYREEE (reference sequence). The CDR3 totals 13 residues. The DNA for the CDR3 is TGTGCCAGCAGCTCCAGGACAGGCTACGAGCAGTACTTC. Amino acids: CASSSRTGYEQYF.

This chain joins TRBV7-9 and TRBJ1-1; a weak D match, TRBD1 (6 bases). The CDR3 has 18 amino acids. V gave up 1 base and J gave up 0 bases, with 18 bases separating them. Per the germline V gene, CDR1 is SEHNR and CDR2 is FQNEAQ (reference sequence). The CDR3: CASSLGLAARDMNTEAFF. DNA for the CDR3: TGTGCCAGCAGCTTAGGACTGGCAGCGAGGGACATGAACACTGAAGCTTTCTTT.

The chain is built from TRBV7-3 and TRBJ2-1; perhaps TRBD2 as D (6 bases). V shed 2 bases and J shed 4 bases, with 12 bases lying between them. The CDR3 contains 15 residues. Germline CDR1 SGHTA, CDR2 FQGTGA. The DNA for the CDR3 is TGTGCCAGCAGCTTATCGGCGGGACTTTACAATGAGCAGTTCTTC. As protein: CASSLSAGLYNEQFF. Together with reference TRBV7-3 and TRBJ2-1, the CDR3 gives the full variable domain: GAGVSQTPSNKVTEKGKYVELRCDPISGHTALYWYRQSLGQGPEFLIYFQGTGAADDSGLPNDRFFAVRPEGSVSTLKIQRTERGDSAVYLCASSLSAGLYNEQFFGPGTRLTVL.

The chain couples TRBV28 to TRBJ2-1; 8 bases are shared with TRBD1. CDR3 size: 15 residues. V dropped 5 bases and J dropped 3; count of bases not matched to a gene: 6. Germline V gene sequence: CDR1 MDHEN, CDR2 SYDVKM. CDR3 region: CASSPGTGSYNEQFF. Written as DNA, the CDR3 is TGTGCCAGCAGTCCCGGGACAGGAAGCTACAATGAGCAGTTCTTC.

The rearrangement uses TRBV9 and TRBJ1-2, with unresolved D. V was shortened by 0 bases and J by 6 bases, with 6 bases between the two germline ends. This CDR3 has 12 amino acids. CDR1 is SGDLS and CDR2 is YYNGEE in the germline V gene. The CDR3 sequence is CASSVASDGYTF. The CDR3 DNA is TGTGCCAGCAGCGTAGCTAGCGATGGCTACACCTTC.

CDR3 residues: CASSLERATNEKLFF. The CDR3 nucleotides read TGCGCCAGCAGCTTGGAGAGGGCAACTAATGAAAAACTGTTTTTT. The J gene is TRBJ1-4, the V gene TRBV5-1; D is ambiguous. Germline CDR1 and CDR2: SGHRS and YFSETQ. V was pared by 0 bases and J by 0 bases, with 6 bases between. This CDR3 has 15 amino acids.

V usage is TRBV5-1 and J usage is TRBJ1-1; D gene unclear. The CDR3 is 15 residues long. The germline V gene has CDR1 SGHRS and CDR2 YFSETQ. The V gene lost 1 base and the J gene lost 2 bases, with 12 bases spanning the gap. DNA for the CDR3: TGCGCCAGCAGCTTGATAGACTCCCTTAACACTGAAGCTTTCTTT. This codes for CASSLIDSLNTEAFF.

The chain joins TRBV19 to TRBJ1-1, with D perhaps matching TRBD1 (5 bases). The germline V gene encodes CDR1 LNHDA and CDR2 SQIVND (reference sequence). This CDR3 is 14 amino acids long. Trimming took 5 bases from V and 0 from J, leaving 10 bases between them. The CDR3 sequence: CASSGARMNTEAFF. The CDR3 coding sequence is TGTGCCAGTAGTGGGGCCAGGATGAACACTGAAGCTTTCTTT.

This clone was seen more than once but under ten times. The chain joins TRBV7-9 to TRBJ2-7, with 9 positions matching TRBD1. The germline V gene encodes CDR1 SEHNR and CDR2 FQNEAQ (reference sequence). The J segment lost 5 bases and the V segment lost 1 base, leaving 12 bases of the junction unmatched. CDR3 length: 17 residues. Here the CDR3 reads CASSLGGWDRVENEQYF. The CDR3 nucleotides are TGTGCCAGCAGCTTAGGGGGTTGGGACAGGGTCGAAAACGAGCAGTACTTC.

The chain uses TRBV5-4 and TRBJ1-1; unclear D gene. CDR3 length equals 12 residues. Germline V CDR1 and CDR2: SGHNT, YYREEE (reference sequence). The V end lost 5 bases, the J end lost 3 bases, and 8 bases lay between the germline ends. This CDR3 is CASRRADTEAFF. In nucleotides, the CDR3 is TGTGCCAGCAGGAGGGCAGACACTGAAGCTTTCTTT. The variable domain in full, with the rest retrieved from reference TRBV5-4 and TRBJ1-1, is ETGVTQSPTHLIKTRGQQVTLRCSSQSGHNTVSWYQQALGQGPQFIFQYYREEENGRGNFPPRFSGLQFPNYSSELNVNALELDDSALYLCASRRADTEAFFGQGTRLTVV.

This clone appeared a single time. This chain connects TRBV14 to TRBJ2-1, with D possibly matching TRBD2 (6 bases). The germline V gene has CDR1 SGHDN and CDR2 FVKESK. The CDR3 totals 15 residues. V lost 2 bases and J lost 9, with 17 bases in between. The CDR3 loop reads CASSQRIGGVLEQFF. CDR3 DNA sequence: TGTGCCAGCAGCCAAAGGATTGGCGGGGTTCTTGAGCAGTTCTTC. Full variable domain (rest looked up from reference TRBV14 and TRBJ2-1): EAGVTQFPSHSVIEKGQTVTLRCDPISGHDNLYWYRRVMGKEIKFLLHFVKESKQDESGMPNNRFLAERTGGTYSTLKVQPAELEDSGVYFCASSQRIGGVLEQFFGPGTRLTVL.

The rearrangement uses TRBV4-3 and TRBJ2-6; D not resolved. V lost 1 base and J lost 0, with 4 bases in between. Germline V CDR1 and CDR2: LGHNA, YSLEER. The CDR3 length is 15 residues. CDR3 sequence: CASSQVSSGANVLTF. The CDR3 DNA is TGCGCCAGCAGCCAAGTTAGCTCTGGGGCCAACGTCCTGACTTTC.

This clone occurred a few times. The chain is built from TRBV29-1 and TRBJ1-4; D unresolved. V was shortened by 7 bases and J by 8 bases, with 8 bases between the two germline ends. This CDR3 has 10 amino acids. The germline V gene encodes CDR1 SQVTM and CDR2 ANQGSEA. The CDR3 reads CSAMEEKLFF. Written as DNA, the CDR3 is TGCAGCGCAATGGAGGAAAAACTGTTTTTT. The variable domain in full, with the rest retrieved from reference TRBV29-1 and TRBJ1-4, is SAVISQKPSRDICQRGTSLTIQCQVDSQVTMMFWYRQQPGQSLTLIATANQGSEATYESGFVIDKFPISRPNLTFSTLTVSNMSPEDSSIYLCSAMEEKLFFGSGTQLSVL.

V and J are TRBV2 and TRBJ1-3, with 12 bases lining up with TRBD1. The junction had 8 bases not matched to a gene; V was cut back by 7 bases and J by 1 base. This CDR3 has 17 residues. Germline V CDR1 and CDR2: SNHLY, FYNNEI. CDR3 protein: CASTLGTGGVSGNTIYF. The CDR3 nucleotides are TGTGCCAGCACCCTGGGGACAGGGGGCGTTTCTGGAAACACCATATATTTT. The full variable domain, with the rest looked up from reference TRBV2 and TRBJ1-3, is EPEVTQTPSHQVTQMGQEVILRCVPISNHLYFYWYRQILGQKVEFLVSFYNNEISEKSEIFDDQFSVERPDGSNFTLKIRSTKLEDSAMYFCASTLGTGGVSGNTIYFGEGSWLTVV.

This clone was counted once. The gene calls are TRBV4-3 and TRBJ1-1; D uncertain. This CDR3 is built from 14 residues. Between the trimmed V and J ends, which lost 4 bases and 0 bases, there was a span of 9 bases. Germline lookup yields CDR1 LGHNA and CDR2 YSLEER. In DNA form, the CDR3 reads TGCGCCAGCAGCCCCGCCCCAGTGAACACTGAAGCTTTCTTT. It codes for CASSPAPVNTEAFF.

The chain is built from TRBV18 and TRBJ1-3; D remains ambiguous. Germline values: CDR1 KGHSH, CDR2 LQKENI. This CDR3 comprises 13 residues. V was cut by 3 bases and J by 13 bases, with 16 bases left in between. Here the CDR3 reads CASSPRDEFRIYF. In nucleotides, the CDR3 is TGTGCCAGCTCACCGCGGGATGAGTTTCGTATATATTTT.

This clone was found once. The chain joins TRBV9 to TRBJ1-2; a possible D gene is TRBD1 (5 bases). This CDR3 contains 14 residues. The germline V gene has CDR1 SGDLS and CDR2 YYNGEE. V gave up 4 bases and J gave up 10 bases, with 20 bases separating them. CDR3 amino acids: CASSNTLRDYDYTF. CDR3 nucleotide sequence: TGTGCCAGCAGCAACACCCTCCGGGACTACGACTACACCTTC.

This sequence joins TRBV7-2 and TRBJ2-2, with TRBD1 as a possible D gene (5 bases). The V gene lost 2 bases and the J gene lost 0 bases, with 7 bases spanning the gap. This CDR3 has 15 residues. Germline V gives CDR1 SGHTA, CDR2 FQGNSA. As DNA, the CDR3 is TGTGCCAGCAGCTTAAGGACAACGAACACCGGGGAGCTGTTTTTT. Translating it yields CASSLRTTNTGELFF.

The V gene is TRBV19, the J gene TRBJ2-1; maybe TRBD1 (6 bases). CDR3 length: 14 amino acids. V was pared by 11 bases and J by 5 bases, with 19 bases between. Germline V CDR1 and CDR2: LNHDA, SQIVND (reference sequence). The CDR3 sequence: CAARGAGAHNEQFF. The CDR3 bases are TGTGCCGCCCGGGGAGCAGGGGCCCACAATGAGCAGTTCTTC.

This chain links TRBV30 with TRBJ2-1; TRBD2 might be the D (6 bases). Germline V lookup: CDR1 GTSNPN, CDR2 SVGIG (reference sequence). Trimming removed 0 bases at V and 5 bases at J, with 14 bases between. There are 15 residues in the CDR3. CDR3 in DNA: TGTGCCTGGAGTGTAGGCCTAGCGCCTAACAATGAGCAGTTCTTC. Amino acids: CAWSVGLAPNNEQFF.